The 25 T cell receptor beta chains below all came from one sample that was sequenced in a study of blood T cell repertoires in COVID-19 (dated by TCRdb to 2018 to 2020). The library was made by the immunoSEQ multiplex PCR assay. TCRdb carries this immuneACCESS record with in-frame sequences only. Its versions omit some clonotypes, under half of them owing to an unresolved V gene in the studies checked, with the rest unexplained. The sample has 450,000 to 600,000 clones on record, about nine tenths of them singletons. 0.7% of the sample comes from the top ten. Sequenced sample: PBMCs or T cells enriched from blood (not recorded which). All receptors come from a woman aged 18-30 years who had recovered from COVID-19.

The chain combines TRBV12-5 with TRBJ2-1; the match to TRBD2 covers 10 bases. With V trimmed by 5 bases and J by 9 bases, 34 bases remained unmatched. The CDR3 covers 23 residues. Germline CDR1 is LGHNT and CDR2 is FRNRAP. CDR3 amino acids: CASGKGGLAGTSVPQTNSGEQFF. The CDR3 DNA is TGTGCTAGTGGTAAGGGAGGTTTGGCCGGGACTAGCGTACCACAAACAAATTCTGGTGAGCAGTTCTTC.

This chain uses TRBV11-2 with TRBJ2-7; 8 bases agree with TRBD2. This CDR3 is built from 15 residues. The V and J ends lost 5 bases and 5 bases, in that order; junction bases with no gene match: 11. CDR1 SGHAT and CDR2 FQNNGV come from the germline V gene. The CDR3, as DNA: TGTGCCAGCAGCAGCTTGCGGGGGGCGGCCCACGAGCAGTACTTC. Translation gives CASSSLRGAAHEQYF.

The gene calls are TRBV25-1 and TRBJ1-6; TRBD1 matches at 7 bases. The V and J ends lost 6 bases and 9 bases, in that order; junction bases with no gene match: 11. The CDR3 covers 15 residues. Germline values: CDR1 MGHDK, CDR2 SYGVNS. CDR3 residues: CASSANRGESSPLHF. DNA of the CDR3: TGTGCCAGCAGCGCAAACAGGGGAGAAAGTTCACCCCTCCACTTT.

This rearrangement joins TRBV19 to TRBJ1-6; D is unclear. V was pared by 5 bases and J by 6 bases, with 14 bases between. This CDR3 is built from 15 residues. CDR1 LNHDA and CDR2 SQIVND come from the germline V gene (reference sequence). This CDR3 is CASSPQARPNSPLHF. The CDR3 DNA reads TGTGCCAGTAGTCCTCAAGCGAGGCCTAATTCACCCCTCCACTTT.

The genes are TRBV10-2 and TRBJ2-7; 7 bases agree with TRBD1. Trimming at V came to 3 bases and at J to 1 base, leaving 9 bases not matched to a gene. Germline loops: CDR1 WSHSY, CDR2 SAAADI. The length of the CDR3 is 16 residues. CDR3 in amino acids: CASSDPRDSLSYEQYF. The CDR3 coding sequence is TGCGCCAGCAGTGATCCCCGGGACAGCTTATCCTACGAGCAGTACTTC.

V and J are TRBV30 and TRBJ1-5, with unresolved D. Germline loops: CDR1 GTSNPN, CDR2 SVGIG (reference sequence). The V end lost 0 bases, the J end lost 6 bases, and 15 bases lay between the germline ends. The length of the CDR3 is 15 residues. CDR3 region: CAWSVVGEEGQPQHF. The CDR3 nucleotides are TGTGCCTGGAGTGTCGTCGGGGAGGAGGGTCAGCCCCAGCATTTT.

This clone was detected only once. The V call is TRBV30, the J call TRBJ1-2, with D unclear. CDR1 is GTSNPN and CDR2 is SVGIG in the germline V gene (reference sequence). This CDR3 has 12 residues. Between the trimmed V and J ends, which lost 4 bases and 2 bases, there was a span of 8 bases. The DNA for the CDR3 is TGTGCCTGGAAGCGGCTAAACTATGGCTACACCTTC. This sequence encodes CAWKRLNYGYTF.

The gene calls are TRBV19 and TRBJ1-5; the match to TRBD1 covers 10 bases. V lost 7 bases and J lost 5; bases outside the gene matches: 5. The CDR3 runs to 14 residues. Germline CDR1 reads LNHDA; CDR2 reads SQIVND (reference sequence). CDR3 nucleotide sequence: TGTGCCAGTAAGTCAGGGACAGGGGATCAGCCCCAGCATTTT. Translated, it gives CASKSGTGDQPQHF.

The chain uses TRBV20-1 and TRBJ2-5; 7 bases are shared with TRBD1. The junction had 21 bases not matched to a gene; V was cut back by 3 bases and J by 5 bases. CDR3 length equals 18 residues. Germline V gives CDR1 DFQATT, CDR2 SNEGSKA (reference sequence). CDR3 in DNA: TGCAGTGCTAGTCTTCGGGACAGCCAGCCCCTAGGGTTGGAGACCCAGTACTTC. Residues: CSASLRDSQPLGLETQYF.

The genes are TRBV6-4 and TRBJ1-1, with unresolved D. The germline V gene encodes CDR1 MRHNA and CDR2 SNTAGT. The CDR3 runs to 13 residues. Trimming removed 6 bases from V and 2 bases from J, with 10 bases in between. The CDR3 nucleotides are TGTGCCAGCAGGGTCAGTACAAACACTGAAGCTTTCTTT. Translating gives CASRVSTNTEAFF.

The V and J genes are TRBV6-1 and TRBJ2-7; D perhaps matches TRBD1 (5 bases). Germline CDR1 MNHNS, CDR2 SASEGT. The CDR3 extends over 17 amino acids. V lost 1 base, J lost 6 bases, and 22 bases lay in between. The CDR3 loop reads CASSEVYFRQGSIEQYF. The CDR3 bases are TGTGCCAGCAGTGAAGTTTATTTTCGGCAGGGTTCGATCGAGCAGTACTTC.

This clone came up once. Other DNA sequences of this sample code for an identical CDR3. This chain uses TRBV7-9 with TRBJ1-1, with D maybe TRBD1 (5 bases). Germline V gene data show CDR1 as SEHNR and CDR2 as FQNEAQ (reference sequence). Deletions cut 2 bases from V and 5 bases from J, with 9 bases between. CDR3 length: 13 amino acids. CDR3 residues: CASSLLGGTEAFF. The CDR3, as DNA: TGTGCCAGCAGCTTATTGGGGGGGACTGAAGCTTTCTTT.

This chain uses TRBV18 with TRBJ2-7; perhaps TRBD2 as D (5 bases). Germline V gene sequence: CDR1 KGHSH, CDR2 LQKENI. CDR3 length equals 14 residues. Trimming took 2 bases from V and 5 from J, leaving 13 bases between them. The DNA of the CDR3 is TGTGCCAGCTCACCATCCCCGGGGAGCCACGAGCAGTACTTC. Encoded protein: CASSPSPGSHEQYF.

V gene TRBV10-3 combines with J gene TRBJ1-3; D gene uncertain. Germline loops: CDR1 ENHRY, CDR2 SYGVKD. This CDR3 has 13 residues. Between the trimmed V and J ends, which lost 7 bases and 4 bases, there was a span of 11 bases. In DNA, the CDR3 is TGTGCCATCACCTCGACATCAGGAAACACCATATATTTT. This sequence encodes CAITSTSGNTIYF.

This chain joins TRBV5-1 and TRBJ1-4; the match to TRBD1 covers 7 bases. CDR1 and CDR2 (germline): SGHRS, YFSETQ. This CDR3 contains 15 residues. Trimming took 0 bases from V and 3 from J; bases not matched to a gene: 2. For the CDR3, the DNA is TGCGCCAGCAGCTTGGGCGGGACAGCTAATGAAAAACTGTTTTTT. Translated: CASSLGGTANEKLFF.

The chain recombines TRBV11-2 with TRBJ1-1, with a possible D match to TRBD1 (6 bases). CDR3 size: 13 residues. Trimming pared 5 bases from V and 10 bases from J, leaving 17 bases between. Per germline, CDR1 SGHAT and CDR2 FQNNGV. CDR3 in DNA: TGTGCCAGCAGCCCCTCCACCTGGGGGCGAGCTTTCTTT. It yields the protein CASSPSTWGRAFF.

The chain recombines TRBV3-1 (or the pseudogene TRBV3-2) with TRBJ1-3, with 12 bases identical to TRBD1. Germline V gene lookup returns CDR1 LGHDT and CDR2 YNNKEL (reference sequence). This CDR3 contains 17 residues. The J segment lost 4 bases and the V segment lost 4 bases, leaving 8 bases of the junction unmatched. The CDR3 spells CASSLYRDRGLGNTIYF. CDR3 nucleotide sequence: TGTGCCAGCAGCCTGTACCGGGACAGGGGGCTCGGAAACACCATATATTTT.

The V call is TRBV6-5, the J call TRBJ1-1, with D possibly TRBD1 on 5 matching bases. The germline V gene encodes CDR1 MNHEY and CDR2 SVGAGI. V shed 6 bases and J shed 4 bases, with 18 bases lying between them. There are 15 residues in the CDR3. In DNA, the CDR3 is TGTGCCAGCAGCCCCTCGTCGGGGGAGAGCACTGAAGCTTTCTTT. Translated, it gives CASSPSSGESTEAFF.

The rearrangement links TRBV5-1 to TRBJ2-5; D call uncertain. Trimming stripped 3 bases from V and 5 bases from J, with 17 bases between. This CDR3 region has 15 residues. Germline V gives CDR1 SGHRS, CDR2 YFSETQ. The DNA of the CDR3 is TGCGCCAGCAGCTCGCCTGAGGAAGCCGTGGAGACCCAGTACTTC. Translating it yields CASSSPEEAVETQYF.

The V call is TRBV21-1, the J call TRBJ1-5; the D call TRBD1 from the table was never checked on the DNA. TRBV21-1 constitutes a pseudogene. The CDR3 runs 11 residues. CDR3 protein: CASAWHQPQHF. The CDR3 DNA is TGTGCCAGCGCCTGGCATCAGCCCCAGCATTTT.

This clone was found a few times. CDR3 amino acids: CASRDGTAYGYTF. The CDR3, as DNA: TGTGCCAGCAGAGACGGGACAGCCTATGGCTACACCTTC. The chain links TRBV2 to TRBJ1-2; 7 bases align to TRBD1. After removal of 6 bases from V and 4 bases from J, the junction contained 5 bases not matched to a gene. CDR1 and CDR2 from the germline V gene are SNHLY and FYNNEI. The CDR3 is 13 amino acids.

This rearrangement joins TRBV11-3 to TRBJ1-4, with D perhaps TRBD1 (5 bases). Per the germline V gene, CDR1 is SGHNT and CDR2 is YENEEA. The CDR3 has 19 residues. The V gene lost 4 bases and the J gene lost 0 bases, with 21 bases spanning the gap. CDR3 sequence (DNA): TGTGCCAGCAGCTCGCCCGGGGGAAGGGTCGAGGCAACTAATGAAAAACTGTTTTTT. Translated: CASSSPGGRVEATNEKLFF.

The genes are TRBV12-3 or TRBV12-4 and TRBJ1-2; a possible D gene is TRBD1 (5 bases). V dropped 2 bases and J dropped 8 bases, with 12 bases sitting between them. The CDR3 contains 13 residues. The CDR3 sequence: CASSLRQGSGYTF. The CDR3 bases are TGTGCCAGCAGTTTAAGGCAGGGCTCGGGCTACACCTTC.

This rearrangement joins TRBV4-1 to TRBJ2-1; TRBD1 matches 8 bases. This CDR3 is 20 amino acids long. Germline V gene data show CDR1 as MGHRA and CDR2 as YSYEKL. V dropped 5 bases and J dropped 0; count of bases not matched to a gene: 18. Written as DNA, the CDR3 is TGCGCCAGCAGCGCTCAGGGGGCGATACGCCCATCGGCCTCCTACAATGAGCAGTTCTTC. Its translation: CASSAQGAIRPSASYNEQFF.

The chain joins TRBV4-1 to TRBJ2-3; D perhaps matches TRBD2 (5 bases). CDR1 is MGHRA and CDR2 is YSYEKL in the germline V gene. The CDR3 runs 14 residues. The V and J ends lost 0 bases and 3 bases respectively, with 7 bases between them. The CDR3 nucleotides read TGCGCCAGCAGCCAAGATTGGAGGACAGATACGCAGTATTTT. Protein sequence: CASSQDWRTDTQYF.